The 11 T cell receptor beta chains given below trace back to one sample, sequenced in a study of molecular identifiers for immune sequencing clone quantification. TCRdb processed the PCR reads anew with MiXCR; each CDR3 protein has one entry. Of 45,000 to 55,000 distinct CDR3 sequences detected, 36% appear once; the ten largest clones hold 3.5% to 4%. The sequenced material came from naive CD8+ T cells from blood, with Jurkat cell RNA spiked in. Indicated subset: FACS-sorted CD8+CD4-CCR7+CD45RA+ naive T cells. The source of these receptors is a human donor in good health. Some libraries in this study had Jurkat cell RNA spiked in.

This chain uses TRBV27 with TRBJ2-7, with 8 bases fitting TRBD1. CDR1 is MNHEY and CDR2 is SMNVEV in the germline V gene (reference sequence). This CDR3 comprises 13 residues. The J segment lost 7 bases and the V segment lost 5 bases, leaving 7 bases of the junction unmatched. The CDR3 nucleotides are TGTGCCAGCAGTCCCTGGACAGGGCGGGAGCAGTACTTC. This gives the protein CASSPWTGREQYF.

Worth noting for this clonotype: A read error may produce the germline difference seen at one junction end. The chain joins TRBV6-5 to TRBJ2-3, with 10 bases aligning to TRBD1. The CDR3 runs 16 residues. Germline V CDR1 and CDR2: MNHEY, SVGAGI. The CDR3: CAGSPGTGENTDTQYF. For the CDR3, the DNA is TGTGCCGGCAGCCCCGGGACAGGGGAAAACACAGATACGCAGTATTTT.

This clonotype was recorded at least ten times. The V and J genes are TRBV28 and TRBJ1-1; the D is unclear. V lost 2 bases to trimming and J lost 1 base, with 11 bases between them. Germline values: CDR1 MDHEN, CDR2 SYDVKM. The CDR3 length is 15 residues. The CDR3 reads CASSLRFEWNTEAFF. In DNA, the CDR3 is TGTGCCAGCAGTTTAAGGTTTGAGTGGAACACTGAAGCTTTCTTT.

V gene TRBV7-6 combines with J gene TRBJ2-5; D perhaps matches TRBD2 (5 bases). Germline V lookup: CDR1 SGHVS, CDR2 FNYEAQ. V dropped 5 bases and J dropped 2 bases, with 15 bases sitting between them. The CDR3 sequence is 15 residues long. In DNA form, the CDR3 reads TGTGCCAGCAGCCCGGGATGGGTGAGGCAAGAGACCCAGTACTTC. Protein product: CASSPGWVRQETQYF.

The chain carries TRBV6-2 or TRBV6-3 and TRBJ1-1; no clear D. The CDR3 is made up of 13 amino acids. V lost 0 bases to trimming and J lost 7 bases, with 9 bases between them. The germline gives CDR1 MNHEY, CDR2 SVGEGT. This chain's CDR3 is CASSYSIDLEAFF. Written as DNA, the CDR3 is TGTGCCAGCAGTTACTCGATCGATCTTGAAGCTTTCTTT.

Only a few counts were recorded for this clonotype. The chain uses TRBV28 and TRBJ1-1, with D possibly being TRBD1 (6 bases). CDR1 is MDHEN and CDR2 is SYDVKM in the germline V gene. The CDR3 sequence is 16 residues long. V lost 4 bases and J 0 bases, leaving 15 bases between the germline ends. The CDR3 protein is CASSSIPGAMNTEAFF. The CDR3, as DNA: TGTGCCAGCAGTTCTATCCCAGGGGCCATGAACACTGAAGCTTTCTTT. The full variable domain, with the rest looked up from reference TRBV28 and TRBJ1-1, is DVKVTQSSRYLVKRTGEKVFLECVQDMDHENMFWYRQDPGLGLRLIYFSYDVKMKEKGDIPEGYSVSREKKERFSLILESASTNQTSMYLCASSSIPGAMNTEAFFGQGTRLTVV.

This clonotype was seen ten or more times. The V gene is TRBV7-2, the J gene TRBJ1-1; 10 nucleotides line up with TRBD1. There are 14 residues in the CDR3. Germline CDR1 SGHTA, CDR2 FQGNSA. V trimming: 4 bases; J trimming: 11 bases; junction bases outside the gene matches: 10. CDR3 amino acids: CASSSTGTGEYAFF. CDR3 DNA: TGTGCCAGCAGCTCGACCGGGACAGGGGAATACGCTTTCTTT.

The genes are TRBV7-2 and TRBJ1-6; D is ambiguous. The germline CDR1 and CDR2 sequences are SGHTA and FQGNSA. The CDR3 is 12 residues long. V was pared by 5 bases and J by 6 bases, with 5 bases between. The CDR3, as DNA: TGTGCCAGCAGCAAGAGTAATTCACCCCTCCACTTT. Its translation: CASSKSNSPLHF.

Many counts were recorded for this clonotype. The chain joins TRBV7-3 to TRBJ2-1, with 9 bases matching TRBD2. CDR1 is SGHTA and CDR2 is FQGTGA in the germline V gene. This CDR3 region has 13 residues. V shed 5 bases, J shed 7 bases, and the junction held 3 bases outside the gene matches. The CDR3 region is CASSPLAGNEQFF. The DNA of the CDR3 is TGTGCCAGCAGCCCCCTAGCGGGGAATGAGCAGTTCTTC.

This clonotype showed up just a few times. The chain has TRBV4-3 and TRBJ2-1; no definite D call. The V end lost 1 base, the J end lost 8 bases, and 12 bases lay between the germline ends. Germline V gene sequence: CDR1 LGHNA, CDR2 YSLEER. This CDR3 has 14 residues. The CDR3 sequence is CASSQGAWVHEQFF. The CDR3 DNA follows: TGCGCCAGCAGCCAAGGGGCCTGGGTCCATGAGCAGTTCTTC.

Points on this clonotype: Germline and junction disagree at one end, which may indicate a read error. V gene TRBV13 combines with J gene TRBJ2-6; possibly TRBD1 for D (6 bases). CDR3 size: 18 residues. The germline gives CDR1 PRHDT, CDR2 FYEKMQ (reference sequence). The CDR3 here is CASSLGLGGVSGATVLTF. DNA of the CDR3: TGTGCCAGCAGCTTAGGCCTAGGGGGTGTGTCTGGGGCCACCGTCCTGACTTTC.